The source of this T cell receptor beta chain is a study of blood T cell repertoires in COVID-19. Study-wide background: Sites in the United States, Italy and Spain provided acute and convalescent COVID-19 samples. Nucleic acid was either cDNA or gDNA, and it came from T cells, B-cell-depleted T cells, or PBMCs.

In germline, CDR1 is SGHDT, CDR2 YYEEEE. Trimming cost V 3 bases and J 8 bases; bases outside gene matches: 5. The CDR3 totals 14 residues. Assignment of participants to cohorts was predicated upon participant-reported clinical history. In the authors' methods: Estimation of nucleated cell counts was performed using reference gene primer amplification. Using immunoSEQ multiplex PCR, the repertoire was profiled, and TCRdb retains in-frame clones only, with some absent. That table is the source of V, J and clone size, and D and trimming were worked out from the DNA. In the table there are a few hundred thousand clones, about 84% of which are singletons.

Sequences were obtained from PBMCs or T cells enriched from blood (not recorded which). The chain uses TRBV5-6 and TRBJ1-4; 9 positions agree with TRBD1. The sequence was collected from a woman between 35 and 50 years old with acute COVID-19. Here the CDR3 DNA reads TGTGCCAGCAGCTATCGGACAGGGGCCGAAAAACTGTTTTTT. Protein: CASSYRTGAEKLFF.